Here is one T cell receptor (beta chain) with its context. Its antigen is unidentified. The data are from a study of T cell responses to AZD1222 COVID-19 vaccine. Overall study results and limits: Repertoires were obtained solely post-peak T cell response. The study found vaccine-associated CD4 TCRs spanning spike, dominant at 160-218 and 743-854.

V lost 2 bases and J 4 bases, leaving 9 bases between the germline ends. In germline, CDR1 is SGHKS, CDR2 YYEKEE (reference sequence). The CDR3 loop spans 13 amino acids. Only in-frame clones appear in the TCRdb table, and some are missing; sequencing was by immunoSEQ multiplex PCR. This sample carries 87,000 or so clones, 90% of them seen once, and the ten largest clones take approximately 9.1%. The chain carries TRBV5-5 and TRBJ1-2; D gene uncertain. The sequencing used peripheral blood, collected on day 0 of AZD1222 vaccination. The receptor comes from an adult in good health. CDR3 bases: TGTGCCAGCAGCTTACCGACAAGCTATGGCTACACCTTC. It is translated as CASSLPTSYGYTF. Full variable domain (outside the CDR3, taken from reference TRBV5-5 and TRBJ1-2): DAGVTQSPTHLIKTRGQQVTLRCSPISGHKSVSWYQQVLGQGPQFIFQYYEKEERGRGNFPDRFSARQFPNYSSELNVNALLLGDSALYLCASSLPTSYGYTFGSGTRLTVV.